This TCR beta chain was identified during a study of blood T cells in healthy people across ages. Then a second PCR, running about 6 to 11 cycles, was carried out with a sample-barcoded 5' primer and a J-beta primer mix. TCRdb re-called the 5' RACE reads with MiXCR, one entry per CDR3 protein. This sample has around 1,800,000 distinct CDR3 sequences; 30% to 40% occur once, and the top ten carry around 23%. Germline V gene data show CDR1 as SGDLS and CDR2 as YYNGEE. The CDR3 loop spans 16 amino acids. Sequencing was carried out using blood. This receptor was identified in a human donor in good health. This chain links TRBV9 with TRBJ2-7, with a weak D call TRBD1 (6 bases). With the DNA end fitting TRBJ2-5 better, the J assignment may be wrong. Written as DNA, the CDR3 is TGTGCCAGCAGCGCAGCTGGATCAACAGGGAGCAAGACCCAGTACTTC. The encoded protein is CASSAAGSTGSKTQYF.